This TCR beta chain was identified during a study of T cell responses to AZD1222 COVID-19 vaccine. The wider study: Second-dose groups at about 4 or about 12 weeks were pooled. Study-wide results and caveats: Only 5 to 7 AZD1222 recipients were seropositive at baseline. Clonal diversity was possibly underestimated; the donors were predominantly white British and more often female. Targeting of unmutated variant regions was reportedly seen in nearly half of spike-specific TCRs.

Remarks on this clone: Its matching antigen is unknown.

Profiled with immunoSEQ multiplex PCR; TCRdb holds only in-frame clones, not every one. The sample carries around 140,000 clones, over 90% recorded once. CDR3 size: 12 residues. Germline CDR1 and CDR2: SEHNR and FQNEAQ (reference sequence). V lost 3 bases to trimming and J lost 4 bases, with 7 bases between them. This material consisted of peripheral blood, taken on day 0 of AZD1222 vaccination. The TCR originated in an adult in good health. V and J are TRBV7-9 and TRBJ2-7; D is unresolved. CDR3 protein: CASSFEGYEQYF. CDR3 DNA: TGTGCCAGCAGCTTTGAAGGTTACGAGCAGTACTTC.